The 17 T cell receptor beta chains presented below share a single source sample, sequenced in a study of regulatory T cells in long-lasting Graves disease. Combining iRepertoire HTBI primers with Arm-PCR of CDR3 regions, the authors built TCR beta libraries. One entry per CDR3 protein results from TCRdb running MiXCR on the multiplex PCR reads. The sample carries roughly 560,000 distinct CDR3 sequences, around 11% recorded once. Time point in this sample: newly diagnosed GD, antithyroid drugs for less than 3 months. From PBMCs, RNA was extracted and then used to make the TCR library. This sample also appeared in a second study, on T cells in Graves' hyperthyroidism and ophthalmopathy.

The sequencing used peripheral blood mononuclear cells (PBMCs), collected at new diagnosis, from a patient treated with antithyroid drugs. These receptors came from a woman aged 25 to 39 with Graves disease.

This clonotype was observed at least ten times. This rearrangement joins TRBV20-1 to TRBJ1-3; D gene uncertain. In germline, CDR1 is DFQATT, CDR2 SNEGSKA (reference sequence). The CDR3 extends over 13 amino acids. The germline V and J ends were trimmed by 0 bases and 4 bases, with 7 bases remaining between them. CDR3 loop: CSARDMAGNTIYF. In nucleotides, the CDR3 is TGCAGTGCTAGAGATATGGCGGGAAACACCATATATTTT.

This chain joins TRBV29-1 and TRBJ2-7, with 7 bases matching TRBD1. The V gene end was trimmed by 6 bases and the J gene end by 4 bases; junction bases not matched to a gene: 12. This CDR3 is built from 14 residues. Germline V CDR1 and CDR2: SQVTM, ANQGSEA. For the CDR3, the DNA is TGCAGCGTCAGCTCCGGGACAGCTTTATACGAGCAGTACTTC. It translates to CSVSSGTALYEQYF.

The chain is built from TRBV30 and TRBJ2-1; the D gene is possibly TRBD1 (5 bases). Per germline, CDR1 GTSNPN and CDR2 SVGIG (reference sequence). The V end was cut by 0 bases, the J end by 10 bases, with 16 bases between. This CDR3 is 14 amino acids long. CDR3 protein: CAWSVYIPGSEQFF. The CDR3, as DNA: TGTGCCTGGAGTGTATATATCCCAGGGTCGGAGCAGTTCTTC.

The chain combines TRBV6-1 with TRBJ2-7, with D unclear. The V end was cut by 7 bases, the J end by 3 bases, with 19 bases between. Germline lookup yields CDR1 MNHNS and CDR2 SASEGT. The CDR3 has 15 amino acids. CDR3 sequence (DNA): TGTGCCAGCACCTTGAGGTCAACCAATTACTACGAGCAGTACTTC. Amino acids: CASTLRSTNYYEQYF.

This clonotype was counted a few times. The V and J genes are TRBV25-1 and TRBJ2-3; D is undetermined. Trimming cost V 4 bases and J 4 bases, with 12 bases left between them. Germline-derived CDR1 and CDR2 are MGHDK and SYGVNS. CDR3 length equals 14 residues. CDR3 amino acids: CASSVDLVPDTQYF. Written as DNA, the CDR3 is TGTGCCAGCAGTGTAGACCTAGTGCCAGATACGCAGTATTTT. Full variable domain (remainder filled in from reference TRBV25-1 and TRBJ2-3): EADIYQTPRYLVIGTGKKITLECSQTMGHDKMYWYQQDPGMELHLIHYSYGVNSTEKGDLSSESTVSRIRTEHFPLTLESARPSHTSQYLCASSVDLVPDTQYFGPGTRLTVL.

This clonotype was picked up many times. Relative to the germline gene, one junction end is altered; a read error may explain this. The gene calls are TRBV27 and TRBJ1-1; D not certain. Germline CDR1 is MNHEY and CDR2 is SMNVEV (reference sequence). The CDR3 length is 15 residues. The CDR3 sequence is CASSLSRTLNTEAFF. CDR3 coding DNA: TGTGCCAGCAGCTTATCTCGCACTTTGAACACTGAAGCTTTCTTT.

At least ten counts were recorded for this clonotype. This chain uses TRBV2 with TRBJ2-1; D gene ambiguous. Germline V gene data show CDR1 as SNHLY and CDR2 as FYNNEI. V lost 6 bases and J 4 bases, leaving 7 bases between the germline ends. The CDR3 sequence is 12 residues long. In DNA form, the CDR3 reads TGTGCCAGCAGGGCAGCGTACAATGAGCAGTTCTTC. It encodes CASRAAYNEQFF.

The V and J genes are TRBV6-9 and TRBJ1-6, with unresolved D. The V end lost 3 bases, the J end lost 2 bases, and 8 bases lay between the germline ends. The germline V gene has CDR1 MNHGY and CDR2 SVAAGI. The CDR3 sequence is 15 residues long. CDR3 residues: CASSYSGPYNSPLHF. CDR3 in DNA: TGTGCCAGCAGTTACTCCGGTCCCTATAATTCACCCCTCCACTTT.

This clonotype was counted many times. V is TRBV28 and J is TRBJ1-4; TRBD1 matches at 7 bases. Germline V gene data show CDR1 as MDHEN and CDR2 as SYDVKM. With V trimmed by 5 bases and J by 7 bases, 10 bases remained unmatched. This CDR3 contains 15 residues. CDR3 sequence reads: CASSPPTGRPEKLFF. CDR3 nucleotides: TGTGCCAGCAGTCCCCCGACAGGGCGACCTGAAAAACTGTTTTTT.

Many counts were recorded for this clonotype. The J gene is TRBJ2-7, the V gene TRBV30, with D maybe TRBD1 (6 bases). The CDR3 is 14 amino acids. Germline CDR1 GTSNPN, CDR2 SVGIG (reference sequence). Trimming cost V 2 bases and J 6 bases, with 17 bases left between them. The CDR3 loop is CAWSRGQGLSEQYF. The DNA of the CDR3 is TGTGCCTGGAGTCGGGGTCAGGGGCTGTCCGAGCAGTACTTC.

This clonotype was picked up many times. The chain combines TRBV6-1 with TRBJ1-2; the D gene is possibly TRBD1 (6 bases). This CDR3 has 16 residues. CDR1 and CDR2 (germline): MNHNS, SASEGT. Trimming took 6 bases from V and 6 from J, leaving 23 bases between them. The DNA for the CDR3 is TGTGCCAGCAGACACGACAGGCCTTGGGATGCGGATGGCTACACCTTC. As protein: CASRHDRPWDADGYTF.

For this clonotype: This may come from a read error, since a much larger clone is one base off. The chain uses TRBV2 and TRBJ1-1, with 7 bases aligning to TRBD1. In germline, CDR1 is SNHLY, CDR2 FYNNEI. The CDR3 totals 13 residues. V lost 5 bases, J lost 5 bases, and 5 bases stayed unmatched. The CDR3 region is CASSTGEVTEAFF. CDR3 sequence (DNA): TGTGCCAGCAGTACAGGGGAGGTAACTGAAGCTTTCTTT.

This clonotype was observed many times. This CDR3 reads CSAMYLGLAGPAFYNEQFF. CDR3 DNA sequence: TGCAGTGCTATGTATCTAGGACTAGCGGGCCCGGCCTTTTACAATGAGCAGTTCTTC. The chain combines TRBV20-1 with TRBJ2-1; 11 bases match TRBD2. CDR3 length equals 19 residues. CDR1 DFQATT and CDR2 SNEGSKA come from the germline V gene (reference sequence). V trimming: 4 bases; J trimming: 4 bases; junction bases outside the gene matches: 18.

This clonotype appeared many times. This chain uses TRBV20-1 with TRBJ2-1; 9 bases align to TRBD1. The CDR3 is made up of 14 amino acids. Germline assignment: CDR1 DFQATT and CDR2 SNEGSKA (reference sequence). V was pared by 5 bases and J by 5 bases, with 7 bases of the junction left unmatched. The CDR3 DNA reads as TGCAGTGCTCCCCTGGGACAGGGTAACAATGAGCAGTTCTTC. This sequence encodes CSAPLGQGNNEQFF.

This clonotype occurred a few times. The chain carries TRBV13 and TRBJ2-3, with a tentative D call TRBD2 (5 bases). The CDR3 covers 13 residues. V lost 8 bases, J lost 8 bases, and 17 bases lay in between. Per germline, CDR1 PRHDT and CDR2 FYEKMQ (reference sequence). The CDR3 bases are TGTGCCAGCTCTATGGGCCGGGGTTTTACGCAGTATTTT. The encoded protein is CASSMGRGFTQYF.

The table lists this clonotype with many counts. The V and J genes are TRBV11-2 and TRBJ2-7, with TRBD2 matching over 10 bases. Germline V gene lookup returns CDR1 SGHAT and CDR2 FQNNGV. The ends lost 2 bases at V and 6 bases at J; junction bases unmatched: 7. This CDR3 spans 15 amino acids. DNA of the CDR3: TGTGCCAGCAGCTTATGGCTAGCGGGAGCAGGCGAGCAGTACTTC. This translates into CASSLWLAGAGEQYF.

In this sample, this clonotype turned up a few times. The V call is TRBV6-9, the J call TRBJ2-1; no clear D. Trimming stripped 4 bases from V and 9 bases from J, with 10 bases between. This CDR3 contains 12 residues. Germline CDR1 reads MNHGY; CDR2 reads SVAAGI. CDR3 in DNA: TGTGCCAGCAGTTTCTCCATTCCTGAGCAGTTCTTC. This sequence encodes CASSFSIPEQFF.